The 15 T cell receptor beta chains below all came from one sample that was sequenced in a study of control samples from healthy donors and cancer patients. TCRdb's table, derived via immunoSEQ multiplex PCR, lists solely in-frame clones and lacks some. The sample carries under 450,000 clones, 80% to 95% recorded once. Sequenced material: PBMCs. These TCRs come from a man in his forties with head and neck cancer.

This rearrangement joins TRBV27 to TRBJ2-7, with 12 bases fitting TRBD2. CDR1 MNHEY and CDR2 SMNVEV come from the germline V gene (reference sequence). The trim removed 5 bases at V and 2 bases at J, leaving 1 base unmatched. The CDR3 loop spans 14 amino acids. Here the CDR3 reads CASSPSGGAYEQYF. The CDR3 coding sequence is TGTGCCAGCAGTCCTAGCGGGGGGGCCTACGAGCAGTACTTC.

The chain combines TRBV9 with TRBJ1-6; 9 bases are a match to TRBD1. J was trimmed by 7 bases and V by 4 bases; bases with no gene match: 9. This CDR3 is 16 amino acids long. In germline, CDR1 is SGDLS, CDR2 YYNGEE. The CDR3 is CASSPQTGQGNSPLHF. For the CDR3, the DNA is TGTGCCAGCAGCCCACAGACGGGACAGGGCAATTCACCCCTCCACTTT. Based on the CDR3 plus reference TRBV9 and TRBJ1-6, the full variable domain is DSGVTQTPKHLITATGQRVTLRCSPRSGDLSVYWYQQSLDQGLQFLIQYYNGEERAKGNILERFSAQQFPDLHSELNLSSLELGDSALYFCASSPQTGQGNSPLHFGNGTRLTVT.

The chain is built from TRBV20-1 and TRBJ1-6; D is ambiguous. This CDR3 has 14 amino acids. Trimming removed 3 bases from V and 9 bases from J, with 15 bases in between. The germline CDR1 and CDR2 sequences are DFQATT and SNEGSKA (reference sequence). The CDR3: CSASDRGVSSPLHF. The CDR3 DNA sequence: TGCAGTGCTAGTGACCGGGGTGTAAGTTCACCCCTCCACTTT.

The chain recombines TRBV9 with TRBJ2-1, with 9 bases fitting TRBD2. V was clipped by 2 bases and J by 6 bases; unmatched bases: 3. Germline V gives CDR1 SGDLS, CDR2 YYNGEE. The CDR3 spans 14 residues. DNA for the CDR3: TGTGCCAGCAGCGTGAGTAGCGGGAGCAATGAGCAGTTCTTC. Translated: CASSVSSGSNEQFF.

The chain carries TRBV5-4 and TRBJ2-3, with D unresolved. Germline V CDR1 and CDR2: SGHNT, YYREEE (reference sequence). With 0 bases removed from V and 4 bases from J, the gap between germline ends came to 6 bases. This CDR3 spans 13 amino acids. The CDR3 DNA follows: TGTGCCAGCAGCTTGGACACTCCAGATACGCAGTATTTT. Translated: CASSLDTPDTQYF.

The genes are TRBV9 and TRBJ1-4, with TRBD1 as a possible D gene (6 bases). V lost 0 bases and J 6 bases, leaving 9 bases between the germline ends. The length of the CDR3 is 14 residues. Looked up from germline, CDR1 is SGDLS and CDR2 is YYNGEE. The CDR3 bases are TGTGCCAGCAGCGTAGAAGGGGGTGATGAAAAACTGTTTTTT. It specifies CASSVEGGDEKLFF.

This clone was counted a single time. The gene calls are TRBV11-2 and TRBJ2-6; maybe TRBD1 (6 bases). The CDR3 is made up of 17 amino acids. Germline loops: CDR1 SGHAT, CDR2 FQNNGV. V was shortened by 5 bases and J by 2 bases, with 16 bases between the two germline ends. The CDR3 coding sequence is TGTGCCAGCAGCCCAAGGTCAGGGGCGGCTGGGGCCAACGTCCTGACTTTC. This gives the protein CASSPRSGAAGANVLTF.

This chain connects TRBV2 to TRBJ2-7; 8 nucleotides match TRBD1. Germline V gene data show CDR1 as SNHLY and CDR2 as FYNNEI. The ends lost 8 bases at V and 0 bases at J; junction bases unmatched: 6. This CDR3 spans 14 amino acids. CDR3 protein: CASLDRDFSYEQYF. The CDR3 DNA sequence: TGTGCCAGCCTGGACAGGGACTTCTCCTACGAGCAGTACTTC.

This sequence joins TRBV30 and TRBJ1-1, with TRBD1 as a possible D gene (5 bases). Trimming left V 2 bases short and J 8 bases short, with 15 bases between. The CDR3 contains 13 residues. The germline V gene has CDR1 GTSNPN and CDR2 SVGIG (reference sequence). The CDR3 DNA reads TGTGCCTGGAGTCCCCCCCCGGGGCCGGAAGCTTTCTTT. The encoded protein is CAWSPPPGPEAFF.

This clone was recorded only once. V usage is TRBV7-2 and J usage is TRBJ1-1; 8 nucleotides line up with TRBD1. V shed 5 bases and J 1 base; nucleotides not matched to a gene: 3. Germline-derived CDR1 and CDR2 are SGHTA and FQGNSA. The CDR3 runs to 14 residues. As DNA, the CDR3 is TGTGCCAGCAGCGACAGGGGCTCGAACACTGAAGCTTTCTTT. It encodes CASSDRGSNTEAFF.

This chain links TRBV3-1 (or the pseudogene TRBV3-2) with TRBJ2-3; TRBD2 agrees at 10 bases. V was pared by 1 base and J by 7 bases, with 8 bases of the junction left unmatched. The CDR3 extends over 16 amino acids. Looked up from germline, CDR1 is LGHDT and CDR2 is YNNKEL (reference sequence). CDR3 amino acids: CASSQVVSGGQYTQYF. Written as DNA, the CDR3 is TGTGCCAGCAGCCAAGTGGTTAGCGGGGGGCAATATACGCAGTATTTT.

This sequence joins TRBV10-1 and TRBJ2-3, with D tentatively TRBD1 (5 bases). V lost 3 bases, J lost 10 bases, and 11 bases lay in between. From germline, CDR1 is WNHNN and CDR2 SYGVQD (reference sequence). This CDR3 spans 12 amino acids. CDR3 residues: CASSDRQLAQYF. CDR3 nucleotide sequence: TGCGCCAGCAGTGACCGACAGCTAGCGCAGTATTTT.

The chain has TRBV27 and TRBJ1-4, with no clear D. This CDR3 is built from 13 residues. Between the trimmed V and J ends, which lost 4 bases and 10 bases, there was a span of 13 bases. Germline values: CDR1 MNHEY, CDR2 SMNVEV (reference sequence). The CDR3 DNA reads as TGTGCCAGCAGTTCTACCGACCCGGGAAAACTGTTTTTT. Translated: CASSSTDPGKLFF.

CDR3 sequence reads: CASSEGQGDTGELFF. As DNA, the CDR3 is TGTGCCAGCAGTGAAGGACAGGGGGACACCGGGGAGCTGTTTTTT. The gene calls are TRBV6-4 and TRBJ2-2; 10 bases map to TRBD1. This CDR3 has 15 residues. Trimming cost V 3 bases and J 3 bases; bases outside gene matches: 1. Per germline, CDR1 MRHNA and CDR2 SNTAGT.

The chain uses TRBV6-2 or TRBV6-3 and TRBJ2-2; 15 positions agree with TRBD2. The CDR3 has 21 residues. CDR1 and CDR2 from the germline V gene are MNHEY and SVGEGT. The trim removed 4 bases at V and 6 bases at J, leaving 18 bases unmatched. The CDR3 DNA is TGTGCCAGCAGTTCGGACAGGGCTGGGACTAGCGGGAGGCCAAGGGCCGGGGAGCTGTTTTTT. Protein: CASSSDRAGTSGRPRAGELFF.